What follows are 5 T cell receptor beta chains derived from one specimen sequenced in a study of T-cell memory formation after mild COVID-19. TCRdb re-called the 5' RACE reads with MiXCR, one entry per CDR3 protein. The sample has 25,000 to 35,000 distinct CDR3 sequences, under 25% seen once; the top ten hold 1.5% to 1.9%. Sequenced sample: PBMCs or a T cell subset sorted from them (not recorded which). The receptors were gathered from an adult who had mild COVID-19 (a few samples of this study predate the infection). Cell type and time point are not known.

The chain uses TRBV2 and TRBJ1-2, with D perhaps TRBD1 (5 bases). Germline V CDR1 and CDR2: SNHLY, FYNNEI. The CDR3 sequence is 11 residues long. V was clipped by 3 bases and J by 7 bases, with 6 bases between them. CDR3 protein: CASSDRAGYTF. DNA of the CDR3: TGTGCCAGCAGTGACAGGGCTGGCTACACCTTC.

This clonotype was seen ten or more times. V is TRBV19 and J is TRBJ2-3, with 11 nucleotides matching TRBD2. CDR3 length: 16 amino acids. Germline trimming cut 6 bases from V and 1 base from J; bases unmatched to any gene: 6. CDR1 is LNHDA and CDR2 is SQIVND in the germline V gene (reference sequence). The CDR3: CASRLAGEVGTDTQYF. DNA for the CDR3: TGTGCCAGTAGACTAGCGGGAGAGGTTGGCACAGATACGCAGTATTTT.

This clonotype appeared many times. The V and J genes are TRBV4-2 and TRBJ2-7, with 8 bases matching TRBD2. The CDR3 consists of 15 residues. V trimming: 1 base; J trimming: 1 base; junction bases outside the gene matches: 3. Germline CDR1 and CDR2: LGHNA and YNFKEQ. This CDR3 reads CASSQVLADSYEQYF. The CDR3 region has the DNA TGTGCCAGCAGCCAAGTACTAGCGGATTCCTACGAGCAGTACTTC.

This sequence joins TRBV7-6 and TRBJ2-7, with a possible D match to TRBD2 (5 bases). The CDR3 totals 14 residues. Trimming took off 0 bases at V and 0 bases at J, with 6 bases between the two ends. Germline CDR1 SGHVS, CDR2 FNYEAQ. The CDR3 spells CASSLADFSYEQYF. DNA for the CDR3: TGTGCCAGCAGCTTAGCGGACTTCTCCTACGAGCAGTACTTC. The whole variable domain, remainder taken from reference TRBV7-6 and TRBJ2-7, is GAGVSQSPRYKVTKRGQDVALRCDPISGHVSLYWYRQALGQGPEFLTYFNYEAQQDKSGLPNDRFSAERPEGSISTLTIQRTEQRDSAMYRCASSLADFSYEQYFGPGTRLTVT.

The V gene is TRBV27, the J gene TRBJ1-5; D may be TRBD1 (6 bases). Looked up from germline, CDR1 is MNHEY and CDR2 is SMNVEV (reference sequence). V dropped 5 bases and J dropped 6 bases, with 11 bases sitting between them. CDR3 length equals 13 residues. In DNA, the CDR3 is TGTGCCAGCAGTCCTATGGACAGTCAGCCCCAGCATTTT. Its protein is CASSPMDSQPQHF.